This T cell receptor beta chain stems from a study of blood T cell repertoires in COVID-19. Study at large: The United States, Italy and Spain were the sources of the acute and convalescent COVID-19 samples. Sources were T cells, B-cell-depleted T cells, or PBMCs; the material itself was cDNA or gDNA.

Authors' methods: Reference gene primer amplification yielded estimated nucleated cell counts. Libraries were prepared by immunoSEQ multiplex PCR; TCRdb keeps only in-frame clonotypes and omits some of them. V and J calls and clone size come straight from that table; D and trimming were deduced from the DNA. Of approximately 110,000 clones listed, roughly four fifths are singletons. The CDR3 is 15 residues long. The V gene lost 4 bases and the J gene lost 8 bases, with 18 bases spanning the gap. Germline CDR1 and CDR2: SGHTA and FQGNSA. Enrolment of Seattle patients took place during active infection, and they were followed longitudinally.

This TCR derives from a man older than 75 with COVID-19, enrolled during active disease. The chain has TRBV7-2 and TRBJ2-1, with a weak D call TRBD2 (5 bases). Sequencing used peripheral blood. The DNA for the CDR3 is TGTGCCAGCAGCTCCCCGTCGAGGGCCTTGGATGAGCAGTTCTTC. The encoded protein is CASSSPSRALDEQFF.